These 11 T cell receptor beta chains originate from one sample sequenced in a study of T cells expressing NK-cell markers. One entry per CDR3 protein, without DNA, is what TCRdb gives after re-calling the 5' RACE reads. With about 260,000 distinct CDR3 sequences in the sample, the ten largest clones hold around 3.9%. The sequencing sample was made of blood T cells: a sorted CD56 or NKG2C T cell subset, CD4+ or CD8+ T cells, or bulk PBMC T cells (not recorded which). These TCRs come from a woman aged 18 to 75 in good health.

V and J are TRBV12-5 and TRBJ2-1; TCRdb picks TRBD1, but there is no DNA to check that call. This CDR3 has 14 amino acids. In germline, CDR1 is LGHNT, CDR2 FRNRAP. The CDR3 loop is CASGLVGPPNEQFF.

The CDR3 sequence is CSARDPRGQQPQHF. This chain links TRBV20-1 with TRBJ1-5; TCRdb's D call of TRBD1 is untestable without DNA. The CDR3 has 14 amino acids. Germline assignment: CDR1 DFQATT and CDR2 SNEGSKA (reference sequence).

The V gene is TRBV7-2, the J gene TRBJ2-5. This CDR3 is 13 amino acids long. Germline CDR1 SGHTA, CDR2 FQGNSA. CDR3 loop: CASSLSLGETQYF.

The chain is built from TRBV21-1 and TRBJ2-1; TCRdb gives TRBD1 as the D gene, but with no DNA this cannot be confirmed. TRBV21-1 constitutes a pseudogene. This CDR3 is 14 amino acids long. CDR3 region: CASNVDRVYNEQFF.

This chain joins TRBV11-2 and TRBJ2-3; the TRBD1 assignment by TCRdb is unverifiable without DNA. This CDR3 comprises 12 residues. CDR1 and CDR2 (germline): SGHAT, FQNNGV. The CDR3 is CASSSAPQAQYF.

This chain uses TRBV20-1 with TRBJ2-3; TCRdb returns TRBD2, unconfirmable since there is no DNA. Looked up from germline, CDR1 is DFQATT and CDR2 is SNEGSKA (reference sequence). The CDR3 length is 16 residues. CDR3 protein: CSARGSPSGRADTQYF.

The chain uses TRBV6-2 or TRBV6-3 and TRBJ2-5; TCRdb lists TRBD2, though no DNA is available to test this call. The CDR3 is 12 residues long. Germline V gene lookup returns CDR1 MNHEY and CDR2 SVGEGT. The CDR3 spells CASSPTTETQYF.

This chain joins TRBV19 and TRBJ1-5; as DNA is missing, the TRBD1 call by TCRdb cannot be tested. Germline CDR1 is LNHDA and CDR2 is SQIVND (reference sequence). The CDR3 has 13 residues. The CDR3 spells CAASQEGNQPQHF.

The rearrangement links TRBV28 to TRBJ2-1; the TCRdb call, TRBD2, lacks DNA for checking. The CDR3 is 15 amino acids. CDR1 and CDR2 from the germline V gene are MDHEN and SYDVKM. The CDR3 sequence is CASSLEDYRADEQFF.

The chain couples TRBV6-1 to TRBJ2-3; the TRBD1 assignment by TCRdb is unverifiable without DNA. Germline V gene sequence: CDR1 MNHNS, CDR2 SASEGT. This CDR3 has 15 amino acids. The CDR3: CATSKDGASRDTQYF.

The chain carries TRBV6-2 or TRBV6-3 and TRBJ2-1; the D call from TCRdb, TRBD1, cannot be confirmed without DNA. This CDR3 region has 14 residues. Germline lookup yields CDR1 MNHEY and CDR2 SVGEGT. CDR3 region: CASRGGLRGNEQFF.